The rows below give T cell receptor beta chains drawn from one sample of a study of cytomegalovirus exposure and HLA in healthy donors. The table came from immunoSEQ multiplex PCR; TCRdb's copy has only in-frame clones and leaves some out. The data contain 160,000 or so clones, 81% of them singletons. Sequencing input: PBMCs. Receptor source: a woman between 50 and 59 years old in good health and CMV-seronegative. The CDR3 runs from the conserved cysteine through the conserved F or W. D genes are given only for firm matches. Where a row states a size, it is once, few, many or the class of an expanded clone; other rows omit it.

D,size,J,V,CDR3,DNA
TRBD2,-,TRBJ2-7,TRBV5-4,CASSRTSGVSYEQYF,TGTGCCAGCAGCAGGACTAGCGGGGTCTCCTACGAGCAGTACTTC
TRBD1,-,TRBJ2-3,TRBV10-1,CASSEFNRGYTDTQYF,TGCGCCAGCAGTGAGTTCAACAGGGGATACACAGATACGCAGTATTTT
-,-,TRBJ1-1,TRBV9,CASSVAPGAKNTEAFF,TGTGCCAGCAGCGTAGCGCCAGGGGCCAAGAACACTGAAGCTTTCTTT
-,-,TRBJ1-1,TRBV29-1,CSVESAGTEAFF,TGCAGCGTTGAATCGGCAGGCACTGAAGCTTTCTTT
-,few,TRBJ1-2,TRBV6-1,CASSEGLDYGYTF,TGTGCCAGCAGTGAAGGACTGGACTATGGCTACACCTTC
TRBD1,-,TRBJ1-2,TRBV29-1,CSVDKTGGVNYGYTF,TGCAGCGTTGATAAAACAGGGGGTGTTAACTATGGCTACACCTTC
TRBD1,few,TRBJ1-2,TRBV28,CATYRDRGFDYGYTF,TGTGCCACGTACCGGGACAGGGGTTTCGACTATGGCTACACCTTC
-,-,TRBJ2-7,TRBV28,CASSPPGLNEQYF,TGTGCCAGCAGTCCCCCCGGACTAAACGAGCAGTACTTC
TRBD2,-,TRBJ2-1,TRBV2,CASSPTSGSYNEQFF,TGTGCCAGCAGTCCCACTAGCGGCTCCTACAATGAGCAGTTCTTC
TRBD2,few,TRBJ2-3,TRBV7-2,CASTKRGATDTQYF,TGTGCCAGCACCAAGCGGGGGGCCACAGATACGCAGTATTTT
-,-,TRBJ1-2,TRBV19,CASSINGNYGYTF,TGTGCCAGTAGTATAAACGGGAACTATGGCTACACCTTC
-,-,TRBJ2-3,TRBV5-4,CASSSQRQRVSDTQYF,TGTGCCAGCAGCTCCCAGCGGCAAAGGGTCTCAGATACGCAGTATTTT
-,-,TRBJ2-3,TRBV6-6,CASSQGSDTQYF,TGTGCCAGCAGTCAGGGGTCAGATACGCAGTATTTT
-,-,TRBJ2-7,TRBV18,CASSPTGNEQYF,TGTGCCAGCTCACCCACAGGGAACGAGCAGTACTTC
-,-,TRBJ2-2,TRBV6-1,CASSEGGAGAGELFF,TGTGCCAGCAGTGAAGGGGGGGCGGGAGCCGGGGAGCTGTTTTTT
TRBD2,-,TRBJ2-2,TRBV14,CASSQAGRGSWNTGELFF,TGTGCCAGCAGCCAAGCGGGGAGGGGATCGTGGAACACCGGGGAGCTGTTTTTT
-,-,TRBJ2-1,TRBV27,CASSALGGNEQFF,TGTGCCAGCAGCGCCCTGGGGGGCAATGAGCAGTTCTTC
-,-,TRBJ2-5,TRBV7-9,CASSASRGSVETQYF,TGTGCCAGCAGCGCCAGCAGAGGGTCGGTTGAGACCCAGTACTTC
-,-,TRBJ2-7,TRBV11-2,CASSKGVVYEQYF,TGTGCCAGCAGCAAAGGGGTAGTCTACGAGCAGTACTTC
-,-,TRBJ2-7,TRBV5-1,CASSLAQYYEQYF,TGCGCCAGCAGCTTGGCCCAATACTACGAGCAGTACTTC